This entry concerns a single T cell receptor beta chain. The antigen it recognizes is unknown. Base qualities are not at hand, and no much larger clone is one base apart. The cohort consisted of some 670 healthy bone marrow donors. At the time of sampling, all cohort members were nominally healthy, though unrecorded immune exposures were likely present. The donor tested CMV seropositive and was one of the 289 seropositive cohort members. Every donor gave a peripheral blood sample, and the peripheral blood mononuclear cells from that sample were used for TCR beta sequencing. Genomic DNA was extracted from the blood cell samples with the Qiagen DNeasy Blood Extraction Kit. Via the germline V gene (reference sequence), CDR1 is GTSNPN and CDR2 SVGIG. V lost 7 bases and J lost 2 bases; the stretch between them is 14 bases long. From cysteine to phenylalanine, the CDR3 is 13 amino acids long. The entry retains the CDR3 DNA only, 39 bases that are in frame from base 1.

The data belong to a study of cytomegalovirus exposure and HLA in healthy donors (dated by TCRdb to 2016 to 2017). Some background on the complete study: According to an earlier analysis of a few hundred of the donors, about 179 million T cells yielded some 120 million unique TCR beta sequences and approximately 280 Gb of sequence data. An early release covering around 630 HLA-typed donors comprised roughly 300 gigabases of sequencing data and tens of millions of unique TCR sequences. Among the roughly 430 genotyped donors, approximately 76% belonged to the genetic ancestry cluster associated with self-reported Caucasian donors. The aim of the study was to test whether cataloging public T cell receptors could identify signatures of past pathogen exposure. Using immunosequencing, the study profiled T cell repertoires from 640 or so subjects and related those repertoires to cytomegalovirus serostatus. In addition to the first cohort of approximately 650 subjects, a separate validation cohort of 100 to 150 different subjects was used. The study combined high-throughput TCR immunosequencing, statistical association of individual TCRs with disease status, and machine learning to predict cytomegalovirus infection status. A later analysis re-analyzed previously published TCR beta repertoires from approximately 700 donors and added high-resolution HLA genotyping to study TCR occurrence patterns. Rather than drawing on any new phenotypic data, the later analysis identified candidate immune exposures from TCR beta sequences and the way those sequences occurred across donors. An earlier analysis of approximately 630 of the donors applied high-throughput TCR beta sequencing to assess whether each TCR beta V gene segment acted as functional or pseudogenic. Donor age, sex, ethnicity and CMV serostatus were compiled together with the repertoire data. A later genetic analysis used genome-wide SNP genotypes for 398 of the 666 donors, treating that subset as a discovery cohort. Every repertoire in the discovery cohort had been generated on one and the same sequencing platform. Class I and class II HLA loci were covered by the typing at four-digit resolution. The number of donors typed differed by locus, with 629-630 for A, B, C, DRB1 and DQB1, 522 for DQA1, about 610 for DPA1, and around 450 for DPB1. Because of strong linkage in the cohort, a handful of DR-DQ haplotypes were treated as single units for association and clustering. On average, roughly 240,000 unique TCR beta nucleotide sequences were sequenced per donor among a few hundred genotyped donors of the cohort, with approximately 18% of those sequences being non-productive.

The library came from the immunoSEQ multiplex PCR assay. The multiplex PCR relied on a mix of 60 forward primers for TCR Vbeta segments and 13 reverse primers for TCR Jbeta segments. A multiplex PCR assay on genomic DNA amplified the CDR3 region of rearranged TCR beta genes. Amplified TCR beta libraries were sequenced as 87-base-pair reads on the Illumina HiSeq System. Concerning the study's data processing: A later analysis counted tens of millions of unique TCR beta chains across the 600 to 850 repertoires, and some 11 million of these chains were shared by at least two donors. To remove PCR and sequencing errors, raw reads were error-corrected and collapsed into unique sequences using a nearest-neighbor algorithm that merged closely related sequences. Alignment of CDR3 sequences to IMGT reference sequences was used to assign V, D and J gene segments. For a sequence to be retained, a match of at least six nucleotides to both a V gene segment and a J gene segment was required. A rearrangement counted as productive if the CDR3 had no stop codons and remained in frame with V and J, and every other rearrangement counted as non-productive. CDR3 was defined by IMGT convention, running from the second conserved V-encoded cysteine to the conserved J-encoded phenylalanine. The earlier analysis of 500 to 600 of the donors excluded sequences that lacked an unambiguous match to a single V gene segment. An earlier analysis of about 590 of the donors classified V segments as functional when productive rearrangements were above 56.7% and as segregating when the standard deviation between donors was above 5%. A statistical classification framework was built to diagnose cytomegalovirus status from the catalog of TCR beta chain sequences. In a later analysis, TCR nucleotide sequences were compared against IMGT/GENE-DB human TR gene sequences so that V and J genes could be assigned. A later analysis assigned CDR3 sequences and most-parsimonious VDJ recombination scenarios with the TCRdist pipeline. In a later analysis, every TCR beta chain was defined by the combination of its CDR3 amino acid sequence and its V-gene family, and reads without a unique V-gene family were dropped. As a way to deal with suspected cross-contamination and a sequencing artifact, a later analysis dropped roughly 600 nucleotide sequences that were highly shared and had low generation probability. In a later analysis, a clonal expansion index was calculated for each public chain from normalized within-repertoire ranks of inferred template counts. A later analysis computed generation probabilities with a VDJ recombination model fitted to out-of-frame rearrangements, and checked the results against IGoR. In a later analysis, hypergeometric tests were used to score TCR-TCR, TCR-HLA and TCR-CMV co-occurrence, with a repertoire-size bias correction applied to TCR pairs. False discovery rates were estimated in a later analysis by permuting HLA or CMV assignments 20 times. A later analysis grouped co-occurring TCRs with DBSCAN, adding TCRdist sequence similarity when clustering within HLA-allele-positive subsets. Repertoires with fewer than 30,000 or more than 120,000 public chains were left out of co-occurrence clustering, as were a few repertoires with anomalous nucleotide sharing. TCRdb re-hosts the immuneACCESS table, in-frame sequences only. Its copies lack some clones; in the studies checked, an unresolved V gene accounts for under half of them, and the cause for the rest is not known. The V and J calls and clone size were taken over from that table, and D and trimming were inferred from the DNA. The sample data list 100,000 to 130,000 clones, and approximately 74% of these were observed just once. Approximately 14% of the sample goes to the ten largest clones.

On the study overall, not on this receptor specifically: In a later genetic analysis, a missense DCLRE1C variant was associated with V-gene and J-gene trimming of TCR beta chains, and the association was replicated in an independent cohort. A later analysis associated some 17,000 TCR beta sequences with specific HLA alleles at a false discovery rate of 0.05. In vitro tests confirmed that three of the cytomegalovirus-associated TCR beta chains recognize cytomegalovirus antigens. Roughly uniform sequencing depth across donors was assumed in presence/absence analyses, although this assumption may not hold. The only immune exposure information available for the cohort was CMV serostatus. A later analysis reported that several top co-occurrence clusters appeared linked to parvovirus B19, influenza, CMV and Epstein-Barr virus. Some IMGT-functional V segments, including TRBV6-2 and TRBV6-3, could not be distinguished by the 87-base-pair reads and were therefore excluded. An earlier analysis of approximately 530 of the donors showed that most TCR beta V segments appeared in productive rearrangements either about 87% or about 30% of the time, which broadly matched IMGT annotations. Correlated functional status among segregating V segments might reflect linkage disequilibrium, but an unknown experimental factor could not be ruled out. When HLA alleles, especially DR and DQ, strongly co-occurred, attributing TCR associations to individual alleles was difficult. The earlier analysis of 450 to 700 of the donors excluded 15 to 20 rarely observed V segments, including chromosome 9 orphons, because counts were too low. In both the original and validation cohorts, the classifier was reported to diagnose cytomegalovirus status with high specificity and sensitivity. Compared with the approximately 670-donor mean, donors in an Asian-associated ancestry cluster had fewer N-insertions in productive TCRs, according to a later genetic analysis. Compared with equally common non-associated chains, HLA-associated TCR beta chains in a later analysis were more clonally expanded and had lower generation probabilities. Because HLA typing was unavailable for some donors at each locus, only the typed subset was used in association tests. The study listed approximately 160 TCR beta chains as associated with cytomegalovirus. According to a later analysis, TCR association rates differed among HLA loci, with DRB1 alleles showing the most associated TCRs and HLA-C alleles showing the fewest. The sequencing pipeline was judged likely to have produced a cluster of highly shared sequence variants as a technical artifact. Most CMV-associated TCR beta chains appeared to be HLA-restricted in a later analysis, and the HLA associations seemed to be driven largely by CMV exposure. The authors suggested that the approach could potentially be generalized to other disease states and immunological phenotypes. A further reported finding was that TCR beta sequences accurately predicted the HLA-A and HLA-B alleles for most subjects in the first cohort. Only TCR beta chains were sequenced in this cohort, and the absence of alpha or paired-chain data limited detectable features. Most TCR sequences were observed very rarely across donors, whereas some public TCRs were present in many individuals.

The sequence was collected from a woman aged 35 to 49 in good health and CMV-seropositive. Recombination joined TRBV30 with TRBJ1-2; TRBD1 is a possible D gene, resting on 6 matching bases. Sequences were obtained from PBMCs. The CDR3 protein sequence reads: CASSRGGNYGYTF. The DNA reads as follows: TGTGCCTCTTCGAGGGGGGGGAACTATGGCTACACCTTC.